This T cell receptor beta chain was identified during a study of Ad26.COV2.S vaccination and SARS-CoV-2 variants. As for the study in general: The trial was COV1001 and the donor's arm was Ad26.COV2.S. Findings and caveats of the study: Spike-specific TCR breadth in vaccine recipients exceeded that seen in placebo recipients.

V was clipped by 4 bases and J by 2 bases, with 14 bases between them. Germline V gene lookup returns CDR1 MDHEN and CDR2 SYDVKM. The CDR3 sequence is 15 residues long. Measured with immunoSEQ multiplex PCR; TCRdb has only the in-frame clones, and not every one. The sample records approximately 500,000 clones, 87% being singletons. Treatment noted: roughly 19 received Ad26.COV2.S at low or high dose, single or two shots; about 5 received placebo; per-sample allocation not given. The samples were gathered on day 63 after the first injection of vaccine or placebo. Concerning this clone: Its matching antigen is unknown.

The rearrangement links TRBV28 to TRBJ1-2, with D perhaps TRBD1 (6 bases). This clonotype originated in a person aged 18-60 years who received the Ad26.COV2.S COVID-19 vaccine or a placebo. Specimen: peripheral blood, collected in a trial of Ad26.COV2.S vaccine versus placebo. The CDR3 DNA reads TGTGCCAGCAGTTCCGGTACGGGACACAACTATGGCTACACCTTC. Residues: CASSSGTGHNYGYTF.